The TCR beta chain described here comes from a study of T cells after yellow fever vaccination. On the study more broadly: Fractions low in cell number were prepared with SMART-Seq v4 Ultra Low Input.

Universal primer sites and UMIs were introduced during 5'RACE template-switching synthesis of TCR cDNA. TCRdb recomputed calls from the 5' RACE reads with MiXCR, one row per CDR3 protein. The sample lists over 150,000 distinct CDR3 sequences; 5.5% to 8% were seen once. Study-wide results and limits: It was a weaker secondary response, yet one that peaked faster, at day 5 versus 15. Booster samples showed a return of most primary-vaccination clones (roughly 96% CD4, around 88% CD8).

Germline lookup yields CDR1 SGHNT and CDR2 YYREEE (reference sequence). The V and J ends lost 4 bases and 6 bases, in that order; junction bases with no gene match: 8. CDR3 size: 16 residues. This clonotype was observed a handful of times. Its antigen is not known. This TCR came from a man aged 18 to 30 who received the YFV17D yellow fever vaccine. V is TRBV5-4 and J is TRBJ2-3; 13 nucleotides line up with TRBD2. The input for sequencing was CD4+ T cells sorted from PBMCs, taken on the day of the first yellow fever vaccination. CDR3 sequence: CASSQKLAGGMDTQYF. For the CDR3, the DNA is TGTGCCAGCAGCCAGAAACTAGCGGGGGGGATGGATACGCAGTATTTT.